These 11 T cell receptor beta chains originate from one sample sequenced in a study of a mutant IDH1 vaccine in newly diagnosed glioma. Their specific antigens are unknown. Sequencing was performed with immunoSEQ multiplex PCR; in TCRdb, only in-frame clones are kept and a portion is missing. The sample shows about 130,000 clones, about four fifths of them seen only once. As for time point: week 11, during vaccination. In every dose of vaccine, 300 ug of mutant IDH1 20-mer peptide was given alongside topical imiquimod. Sequences were derived from PBMCs, sampled from a glioma patient whose treatment included an IDH1 peptide vaccine. Receptors originate from a man in his forties or fifties with glioma.

The V call is TRBV7-9, the J call TRBJ2-2; the D gene is possibly TRBD2 (6 bases). CDR3 length: 17 amino acids. V lost 1 base to trimming and J lost 1 base, with 13 bases between them. Germline V gene lookup returns CDR1 SEHNR and CDR2 FQNEAQ (reference sequence). The CDR3 sequence: CASSLGLSGRNTGELFF. The CDR3 DNA follows: TGTGCCAGCAGCTTAGGACTTAGCGGACGGAACACCGGGGAGCTGTTTTTT. The full variable domain, rest sourced from reference TRBV7-9 and TRBJ2-2, is DTGVSQNPRHKITKRGQNVTFRCDPISEHNRLYWYRQTLGQGPEFLTYFQNEAQLEKSRLLSDRFSAERPKGSFSTLEIQRTEQGDSAMYLCASSLGLSGRNTGELFFGEGSRLTVL.

This chain connects TRBV6-6 to TRBJ1-6; no definite D call. Germline CDR1 and CDR2: MNHNY and SVGAGI (reference sequence). Trimming left V 0 bases short and J 12 bases short, with 6 bases between. This CDR3 contains 12 residues. CDR3 region: CASSYSGLPLHF. In DNA form, the CDR3 reads TGTGCCAGCAGTTACTCGGGATTACCCCTCCACTTT.

The chain couples TRBV29-1 to TRBJ2-3; D remains unclear. Germline V gene sequence: CDR1 SQVTM, CDR2 ANQGSEA. The CDR3 runs to 12 residues. V lost 4 bases and J 5 bases, leaving 10 bases between the germline ends. The CDR3 sequence: CSVVGRGDTQYF. The CDR3 DNA reads as TGCAGCGTTGTTGGACGCGGAGATACGCAGTATTTT.

The J gene is TRBJ2-7, the V gene TRBV6-5; 7 bases align to TRBD1. In germline, CDR1 is MNHEY, CDR2 SVGAGI. V was clipped by 6 bases and J by 2 bases; unmatched bases: 4. The CDR3 length is 13 residues. The DNA of the CDR3 is TGTGCCAGCAGACCCACAGGGGCCTACGAGCAGTACTTC. This gives the protein CASRPTGAYEQYF.

J is TRBJ1-3 and V is TRBV7-9; D is unresolved. Germline V gene data show CDR1 as SEHNR and CDR2 as FQNEAQ (reference sequence). CDR3 length: 15 residues. Trimming took 6 bases from V and 3 from J, leaving 15 bases between them. The CDR3 DNA sequence: TGTGCCAGCAGGCCCCCTCCCCGCTATGGAAACACCATATATTTT. This encodes CASRPPPRYGNTIYF.

The chain couples TRBV29-1 to TRBJ2-2, with 8 bases fitting TRBD1. Trimming cost V 1 base and J 4 bases; bases outside gene matches: 5. CDR1 SQVTM and CDR2 ANQGSEA come from the germline V gene. This CDR3 region has 15 residues. The CDR3 DNA reads as TGCAGCGTTGAAGTATCACAGGGGGGCACCGGGGAGCTGTTTTTT. Translating it yields CSVEVSQGGTGELFF.

The chain couples TRBV5-1 to TRBJ2-1; TRBD2 might be the D (6 bases). The ends were cut back, 0 bases at V and 2 bases at J, with 12 bases in the middle. CDR3 size: 16 residues. CDR1 is SGHRS, CDR2 YFSETQ, per germline. CDR3 sequence reads: CASSLAVGSAYNEQFF. The CDR3 DNA follows: TGCGCCAGCAGCTTGGCCGTCGGGAGCGCCTACAATGAGCAGTTCTTC. Full variable domain (outside the CDR3, taken from reference TRBV5-1 and TRBJ2-1): KAGVTQTPRYLIKTRGQQVTLSCSPISGHRSVSWYQQTPGQGLQFLFEYFSETQRNKGNFPGRFSGRQFSNSRSEMNVSTLELGDSALYLCASSLAVGSAYNEQFFGPGTRLTVL.

DNA of the CDR3: TGTGCCAGCGGACAGGGCCAGGGAGATACGCAGTATTTT. This translates into CASGQGQGDTQYF. The chain employs TRBV13 and TRBJ2-3; 8 bases are shared with TRBD1. This CDR3 has 13 residues. Trimming removed 8 bases from V and 5 bases from J; junction bases left unmatched: 6. CDR1 PRHDT and CDR2 FYEKMQ come from the germline V gene (reference sequence).

This chain connects TRBV25-1 to TRBJ2-5; TRBD2 aligns across 12 bases. CDR3 length: 15 residues. The trim removed 5 bases at V and 2 bases at J, leaving 3 bases unmatched. CDR1 is MGHDK, CDR2 SYGVNS, per germline. The CDR3 protein is CASSRTSGAQETQYF. CDR3 in DNA: TGTGCCAGCAGTCGGACTAGCGGGGCTCAAGAGACCCAGTACTTC.

The V and J genes are TRBV5-8 and TRBJ1-4, with D unclear. In germline, CDR1 is SGHTS, CDR2 YDEGEE. This CDR3 contains 16 residues. V lost 0 bases and J lost 1, with 10 bases in between. The CDR3 DNA follows: TGTGCCAGCAGCTTGGAGGAGGCGGGAACTAATGAAAAACTGTTTTTT. This translates into CASSLEEAGTNEKLFF. Full variable domain (outside the CDR3, taken from reference TRBV5-8 and TRBJ1-4): EAGVTQSPTHLIKTRGQQATLRCSPISGHTSVYWYQQALGLGLQFLLWYDEGEERNRGNFPPRFSGRQFPNYSSELNVNALELEDSALYLCASSLEEAGTNEKLFFGSGTQLSVL.

The chain carries TRBV7-9 and TRBJ2-2, with TRBD1 identical over 7 bases. Germline V gene lookup returns CDR1 SEHNR and CDR2 FQNEAQ (reference sequence). The CDR3 spans 15 residues. Germline trimming cut 5 bases from V and 5 bases from J; bases unmatched to any gene: 8. CDR3 protein: CASSPLTGRTGELFF. CDR3 nucleotide sequence: TGTGCCAGCAGCCCCCTGACAGGGAGAACCGGGGAGCTGTTTTTT.